The rows below give T cell receptor beta chains drawn from one sample of a study of T cell changes during pregnancy in multiple sclerosis. Sequencing was performed with immunoSEQ multiplex PCR; in TCRdb, only in-frame clones are kept and a portion is missing. The sample yields 58,000 or so clones, roughly 90% seen once. The source material was peripheral blood, sampled after pregnancy. Receptor source: a female donor with multiple sclerosis, enrolled in a pregnancy study. Both conserved end residues are trimmed from each CDR3. The order of the fields is V gene, J gene, CDR3 protein.

v_gene: TRBV5-6; j_gene: TRBJ2-2; CDR3aa: ASSLAVGVGGELF
v_gene: TRBV7-2; j_gene: TRBJ1-2; CDR3aa: ASSGTGENGYT
v_gene: TRBV18; j_gene: TRBJ2-6; CDR3aa: ASSPRDWGTNVLT
v_gene: TRBV18; j_gene: TRBJ1-6; CDR3aa: ASSPFLGQGDSPLH
v_gene: TRBV28; j_gene: TRBJ1-1; CDR3aa: ASSSGWTEAF
v_gene: TRBV9; j_gene: TRBJ2-2; CDR3aa: ASSVAQGGNTGELF
v_gene: TRBV29-1; j_gene: TRBJ1-2; CDR3aa: SVSQGDGYT
v_gene: TRBV10-3; j_gene: TRBJ2-5; CDR3aa: AISGVTGGQETQY
v_gene: TRBV7-9; j_gene: TRBJ1-6; CDR3aa: ASSLVTGGRSPLH
v_gene: TRBV14; j_gene: TRBJ1-2; CDR3aa: ASRGQGSGGDYGYT
v_gene: TRBV5-5; j_gene: TRBJ1-1; CDR3aa: ASLRDRDFLREAF
v_gene: TRBV7-8; j_gene: TRBJ2-5; CDR3aa: ASSLGPQETQY
v_gene: TRBV5-1; j_gene: TRBJ1-3; CDR3aa: ASSVQGVSGNTIY
v_gene: TRBV7-9; j_gene: TRBJ2-2; CDR3aa: ASSYRGHNTGELF
v_gene: TRBV15; j_gene: TRBJ2-5; CDR3aa: ATSRLRGSQETQY
v_gene: TRBV15; j_gene: TRBJ1-2; CDR3aa: ATSRDRNGILWGYT
v_gene: TRBV5-6; j_gene: TRBJ1-4; CDR3aa: ASSIRIGQGYEKLF
v_gene: TRBV5-1; j_gene: TRBJ1-2; CDR3aa: ASSPGQNYGYT